The source of this TCR beta chain is a study of T cells in Graves' hyperthyroidism and ophthalmopathy. As for the study in general: Prior to any treatment, at the point of initial diagnosis, peripheral blood was collected.

The CDR3 consists of 15 residues. V shed 5 bases, J shed 0 bases, and the junction held 7 bases outside the gene matches. Germline V lookup: CDR1 SGHVS, CDR2 FNYEAQ. Amplification targeted TCR beta CDR3 regions from RNA transcripts. HTBI primers were employed in a first-round RT-PCR of the TCR CDR3. TCRdb re-called the multiplex PCR reads with MiXCR, one entry per CDR3 protein. The data contain around 520,000 distinct CDR3 sequences, 14% of them singletons. Reasons for excluding patients were uncontrolled infection, other autoimmune disease, pregnancy or lactation. The receptor comes from a woman aged 40-49 years with Graves' hyperthyroidism. The sequenced material came from blood. The chain has TRBV7-6 and TRBJ2-7, with TRBD1 matching 7 bases. The CDR3 coding sequence is TGTGCCAGCAGCCCTCCCGGGACAGCCTCCTACGAGCAGTACTTC. Translating it yields CASSPPGTASYEQYF.